The T cell receptor (beta chain) described here comes from a study of shared clonotypes between healthy human individuals. Study in general: Three plates each covered CD4 naive and memory; CD8 naive two, CD8 memory one.

Turning to this clone: Its matching antigen is unknown.

Study results and caveats: Naive subsets usually exceeded memory subsets in estimated richness. Naive CD4 clonotype sharing across a few donors was 5% to 6%.

Each cell subset's genomic DNA was divided evenly among several immunoSEQ plates. Sequencing used immunoSEQ multiplex PCR; TCRdb keeps in-frame clones, though not all of them. Of 1.6 million or so clones in the sample, 96% were seen once. Sample: naive CD4+ T cells sorted from blood. The subset: CD45RA+ positively selected. The source is a young man in good health.

CDR3 in DNA: TGTGCCAGCAGTCACCGAGGGAGAGGGGTCGAAGGCGAGCAGTACTTC. Translated, it gives CASSHRGRGVEGEQYF. The V gene is TRBV21-1, the J gene TRBJ2-7. TRBV21-1 corresponds to a pseudogene. This CDR3 region has 16 residues.